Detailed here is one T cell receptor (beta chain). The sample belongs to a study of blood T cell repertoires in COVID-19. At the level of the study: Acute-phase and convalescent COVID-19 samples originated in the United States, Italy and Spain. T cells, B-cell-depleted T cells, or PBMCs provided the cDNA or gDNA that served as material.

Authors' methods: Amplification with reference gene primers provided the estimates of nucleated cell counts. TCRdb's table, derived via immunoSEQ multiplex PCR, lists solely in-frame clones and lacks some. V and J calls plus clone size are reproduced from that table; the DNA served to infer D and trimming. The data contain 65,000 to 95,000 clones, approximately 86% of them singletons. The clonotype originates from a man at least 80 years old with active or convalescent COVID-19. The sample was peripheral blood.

The DNA of the CDR3 is TGTGCCAGTAGTATCGCAGATACGCAGTATTTT. This gives the protein CASSIADTQYF. This chain uses TRBV19 with TRBJ2-3; D gene ambiguous. Trimming removed 3 bases at V and 4 bases at J, with 2 bases between. This CDR3 is built from 11 residues. Germline V gene data show CDR1 as LNHDA and CDR2 as SQIVND (reference sequence).